This T cell receptor beta chain stems from a study of T cells in Graves' hyperthyroidism and ophthalmopathy. As for the study in general: Peripheral blood draws took place at initial diagnosis, ahead of any treatment.

This clonotype appeared a few times. Trimming took 0 bases from V and 0 from J, leaving 8 bases between them. The length of the CDR3 is 16 residues. Per the germline V gene, CDR1 is MNHEY and CDR2 is SVGAGI. RNA transcripts yielded amplified TCR beta CDR3 regions. An initial round of RT-PCR targeting the TCR CDR3 relied on the HTBI primer set. One entry per CDR3 protein, called by TCRdb with MiXCR from the multiplex PCR reads. The sample contains roughly 710,000 distinct CDR3 sequences, 30% to 40% of which appear only once. For Graves' hyperthyroidism to be stable, ophthalmopathy could not progress within 18 months. Patients were aged 18 to 65, had disease duration under 2 months, and had newly diagnosed hyperthyroidism. Investigators excluded patients with uncontrolled infection, other autoimmune disease, pregnancy or lactation.

The receptor comes from a woman in her thirties or forties with Graves' hyperthyroidism. The sample taken for sequencing was blood. This rearrangement joins TRBV6-5 to TRBJ2-2; D is uncertain. The CDR3 sequence is CASSYSGLANTGELFF. The CDR3, as DNA: TGTGCCAGCAGTTACTCGGGTTTGGCGAACACCGGGGAGCTGTTTTTT.